Presented here are 10 T cell receptor beta chains from one specimen sequenced in a study of blood T cell repertoires in COVID-19. Some clones are missing from TCRdb's copy, which holds only in-frame ones; the method was immunoSEQ multiplex PCR. The top ten hold approximately 2.6% of the sample, which has around 62,000 clones, approximately 93% seen once. The sample taken for sequencing was peripheral blood. These receptors were taken from a man aged 65 to 85 with active COVID-19.

This chain joins TRBV14 and TRBJ1-6; D gene ambiguous. The CDR3 has 12 amino acids. V dropped 11 bases and J dropped 7 bases, with 12 bases sitting between them. Germline CDR1 reads SGHDN; CDR2 reads FVKESK. This CDR3 is CAPMYCNSPLHF. For the CDR3, the DNA is TGTGCCCCTATGTACTGCAATTCACCCCTCCACTTT.

This clone has a single count. The gene calls are TRBV6-5 and TRBJ2-2; D is uncertain. Trimming removed 0 bases from V and 5 bases from J, with 7 bases in between. The CDR3 loop spans 14 amino acids. CDR1 is MNHEY, CDR2 SVGAGI, per germline. This chain's CDR3 is CASSYSKLTGELFF. In DNA, the CDR3 is TGTGCCAGCAGTTACTCGAAACTTACCGGGGAGCTGTTTTTT.

CDR3 nucleotides: TGCGCCAGCAGCTACTTCGGGACAGATAACAATGAGCAGTTCTTC. Its protein is CASSYFGTDNNEQFF. This rearrangement joins TRBV5-1 to TRBJ2-1; 7 bases fit TRBD1. In germline, CDR1 is SGHRS, CDR2 YFSETQ. V was clipped by 3 bases and J by 5 bases; unmatched bases: 8. The CDR3 consists of 15 residues.

This chain connects TRBV19 to TRBJ2-6, with 9 bases aligning to TRBD1. CDR3 length equals 15 residues. CDR1 LNHDA and CDR2 SQIVND come from the germline V gene (reference sequence). J lost 3 bases, V lost 6 bases, and 3 bases had no gene match. For the CDR3, the DNA is TGTGCCAGTAGCGGACAGGGGTATGGGGCCAACGTCCTGACTTTC. Protein sequence: CASSGQGYGANVLTF.

This clone showed up just once. Its ends do not fully match the called genes, so a read error is possible. The CDR3 DNA is TGTGCCAGCAGCCCCGGGGTCCGAATGAACGCTGAAGCTTTCTTT. Its protein product is CASSPGVRMNAEAFF. V is TRBV5-5 and J is TRBJ1-1; D unclear. From germline, CDR1 is SGHKS and CDR2 YYEKEE (reference sequence). There are 15 residues in the CDR3.

This chain links TRBV11-3 with TRBJ2-3, with a possible D match to TRBD2 (6 bases). The germline CDR1 and CDR2 sequences are SGHNT and YENEEA. The CDR3 spans 15 residues. The V and J ends lost 4 bases and 2 bases respectively, with 13 bases between them. In DNA form, the CDR3 reads TGTGCCAGCAGCTCGCGGGACGGATACACAGATACGCAGTATTTT. Encoded protein: CASSSRDGYTDTQYF.

In this sample, this clone turned up once. V usage is TRBV2 and J usage is TRBJ2-5, with 9 bases matching TRBD1. CDR3 length: 14 amino acids. Germline V CDR1 and CDR2: SNHLY, FYNNEI. J lost 5 bases, V lost 6 bases, and 7 bases had no gene match. For the CDR3, the DNA is TGTGCCAGCAGCCCCGGGACAGGGACGGAGACCCAGTACTTC. Residues: CASSPGTGTETQYF.

The chain links TRBV7-8 to TRBJ1-5, with D perhaps TRBD1 (6 bases). Trimming took off 5 bases at V and 6 bases at J, with 17 bases between the two ends. From germline, CDR1 is SGHVS and CDR2 FQNEAQ. The CDR3 loop spans 15 amino acids. The CDR3 bases are TGTGCCAGCAGCCTTGAGGGGGGGGACGCTCAGCCCCAGCATTTT. Protein: CASSLEGGDAQPQHF.

The chain employs TRBV11-3 and TRBJ2-3; 8 bases agree with TRBD2. Germline V gene data show CDR1 as SGHNT and CDR2 as YENEEA. This CDR3 has 16 amino acids. Trimming at V came to 5 bases and at J to 1 base, leaving 8 bases not matched to a gene. For the CDR3, the DNA is TGTGCCAGCAGCCCCCGACTAGCGCGCCGCACAGATACGCAGTATTTT. It codes for CASSPRLARRTDTQYF.

The table lists this clone with a count of one. This chain links TRBV5-4 with TRBJ2-1; 7 bases map to TRBD2. Germline assignment: CDR1 SGHNT and CDR2 YYREEE (reference sequence). This CDR3 region has 16 residues. V was clipped by 4 bases and J by 1 base; unmatched bases: 8. The CDR3: CASSLKRETSYNEQFF. DNA of the CDR3: TGTGCCAGCAGCCTCAAGCGGGAAACTTCCTACAATGAGCAGTTCTTC. The variable domain in full, completed from reference TRBV5-4 and TRBJ2-1, reads ETGVTQSPTHLIKTRGQQVTLRCSSQSGHNTVSWYQQALGQGPQFIFQYYREEENGRGNFPPRFSGLQFPNYSSELNVNALELDDSALYLCASSLKRETSYNEQFFGPGTRLTVL.